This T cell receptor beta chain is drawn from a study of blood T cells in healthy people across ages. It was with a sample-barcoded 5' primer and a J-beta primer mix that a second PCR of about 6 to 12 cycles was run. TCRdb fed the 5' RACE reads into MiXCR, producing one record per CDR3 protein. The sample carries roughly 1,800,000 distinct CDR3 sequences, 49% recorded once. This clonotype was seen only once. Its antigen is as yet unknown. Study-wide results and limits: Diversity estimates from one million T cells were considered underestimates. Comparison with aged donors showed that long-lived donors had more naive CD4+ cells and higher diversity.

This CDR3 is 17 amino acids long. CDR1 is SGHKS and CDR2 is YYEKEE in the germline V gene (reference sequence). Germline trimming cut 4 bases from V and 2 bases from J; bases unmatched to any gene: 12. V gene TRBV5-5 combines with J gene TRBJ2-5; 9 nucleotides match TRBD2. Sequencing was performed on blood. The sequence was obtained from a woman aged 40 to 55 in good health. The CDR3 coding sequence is TGTGCCAGCAGCCTATATTCTCTAGCGGGGCTTCAAGAGACCCAGTACTTC. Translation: CASSLYSLAGLQETQYF.